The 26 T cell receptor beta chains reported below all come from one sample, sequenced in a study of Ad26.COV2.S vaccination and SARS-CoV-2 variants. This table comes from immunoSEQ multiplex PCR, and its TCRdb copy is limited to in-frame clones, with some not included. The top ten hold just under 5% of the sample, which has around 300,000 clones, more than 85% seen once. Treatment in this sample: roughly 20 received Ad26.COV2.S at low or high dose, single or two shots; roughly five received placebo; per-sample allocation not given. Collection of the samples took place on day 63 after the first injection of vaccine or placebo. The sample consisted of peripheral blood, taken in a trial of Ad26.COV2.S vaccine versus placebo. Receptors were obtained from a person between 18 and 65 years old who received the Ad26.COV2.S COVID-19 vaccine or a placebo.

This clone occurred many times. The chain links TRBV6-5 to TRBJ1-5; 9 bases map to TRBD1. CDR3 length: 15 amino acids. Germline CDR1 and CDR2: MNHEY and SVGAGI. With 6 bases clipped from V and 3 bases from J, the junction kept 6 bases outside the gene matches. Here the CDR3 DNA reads TGTGCCAGCAGCCGAGGGACAGGGATCAATCAGCCCCAGCATTTT. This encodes CASSRGTGINQPQHF.

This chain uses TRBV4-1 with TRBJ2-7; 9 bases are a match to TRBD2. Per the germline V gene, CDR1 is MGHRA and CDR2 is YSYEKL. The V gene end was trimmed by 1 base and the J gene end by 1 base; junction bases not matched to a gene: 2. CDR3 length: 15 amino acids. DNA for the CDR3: TGCGCCAGCAGCCAAGCTAGCGGGGTGTCCTACGAGCAGTACTTC. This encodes CASSQASGVSYEQYF.

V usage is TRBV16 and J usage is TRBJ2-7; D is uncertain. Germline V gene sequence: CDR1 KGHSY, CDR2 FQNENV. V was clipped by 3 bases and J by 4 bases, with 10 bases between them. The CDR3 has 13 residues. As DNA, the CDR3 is TGTGCCAGCAGCCATTCTGACTTGTACGAGCAGTACTTC. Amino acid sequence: CASSHSDLYEQYF.

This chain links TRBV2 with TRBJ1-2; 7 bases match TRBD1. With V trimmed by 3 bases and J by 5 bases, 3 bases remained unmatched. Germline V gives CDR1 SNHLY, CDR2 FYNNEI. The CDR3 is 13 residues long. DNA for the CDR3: TGTGCCAGCAGTGACGGGACAGCTTATGGCTACACCTTC. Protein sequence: CASSDGTAYGYTF.

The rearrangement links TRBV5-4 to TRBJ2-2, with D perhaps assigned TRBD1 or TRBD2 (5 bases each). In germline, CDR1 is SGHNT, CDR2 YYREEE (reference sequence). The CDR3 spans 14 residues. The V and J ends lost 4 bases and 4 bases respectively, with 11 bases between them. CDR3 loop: CASSRDGLTGELFF. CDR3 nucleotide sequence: TGTGCCAGCAGCCGGGACGGCCTCACCGGGGAGCTGTTTTTT.

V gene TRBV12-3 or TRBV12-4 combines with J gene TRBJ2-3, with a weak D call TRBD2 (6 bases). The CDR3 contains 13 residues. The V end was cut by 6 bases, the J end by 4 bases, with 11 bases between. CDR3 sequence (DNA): TGTGCCAGCAGAATTAGGGAGGCAGATACGCAGTATTTT. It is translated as CASRIREADTQYF.

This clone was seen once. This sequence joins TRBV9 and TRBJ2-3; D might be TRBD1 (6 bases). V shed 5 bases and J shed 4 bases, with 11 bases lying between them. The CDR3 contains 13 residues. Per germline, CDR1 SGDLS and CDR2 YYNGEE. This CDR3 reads CASSLTGSDTQYF. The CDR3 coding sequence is TGTGCCAGCAGTCTTACAGGGTCAGATACGCAGTATTTT.

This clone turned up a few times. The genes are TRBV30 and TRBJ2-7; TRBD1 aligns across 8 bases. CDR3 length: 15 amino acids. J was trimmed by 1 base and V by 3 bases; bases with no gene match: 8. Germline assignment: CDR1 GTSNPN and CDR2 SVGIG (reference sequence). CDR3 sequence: CAWRVQTGASYEQYF. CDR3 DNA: TGTGCCTGGAGGGTTCAGACAGGGGCATCCTACGAGCAGTACTTC.

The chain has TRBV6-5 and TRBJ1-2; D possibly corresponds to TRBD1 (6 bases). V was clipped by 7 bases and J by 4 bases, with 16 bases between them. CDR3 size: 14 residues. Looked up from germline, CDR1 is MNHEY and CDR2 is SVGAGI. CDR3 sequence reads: CASKPARGIYGYTF. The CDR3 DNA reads TGTGCCAGCAAACCGGCCAGGGGCATCTATGGCTACACCTTC.

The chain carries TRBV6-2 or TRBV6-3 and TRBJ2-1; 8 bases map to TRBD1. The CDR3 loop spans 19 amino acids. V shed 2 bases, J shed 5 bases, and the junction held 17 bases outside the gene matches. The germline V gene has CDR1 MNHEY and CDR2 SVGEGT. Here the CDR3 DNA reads TGTGCCAGCAGTTACCTCTTGGACAGGGTGGTACTCCGGAACAATGAGCAGTTCTTC. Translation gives CASSYLLDRVVLRNNEQFF.

The CDR3 DNA is TGTGCCACCAGCAGAGGCTCAGGGGGAGATACGCAGTATTTT. This translates into CATSRGSGGDTQYF. V usage is TRBV15 and J usage is TRBJ2-3, with 7 bases identical to TRBD1. V was pared by 1 base and J by 5 bases, with 3 bases of the junction left unmatched. CDR3 length: 14 amino acids. CDR1 and CDR2 from the germline V gene are LNHNV and YYDKDF (reference sequence).

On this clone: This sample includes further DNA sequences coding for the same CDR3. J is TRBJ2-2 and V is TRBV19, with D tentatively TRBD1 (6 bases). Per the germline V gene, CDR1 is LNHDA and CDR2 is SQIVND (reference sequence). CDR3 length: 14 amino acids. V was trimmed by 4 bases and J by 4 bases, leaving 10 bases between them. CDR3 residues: CASSTQGTTGELFF. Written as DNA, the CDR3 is TGTGCCAGTAGTACCCAGGGGACCACCGGGGAGCTGTTTTTT.

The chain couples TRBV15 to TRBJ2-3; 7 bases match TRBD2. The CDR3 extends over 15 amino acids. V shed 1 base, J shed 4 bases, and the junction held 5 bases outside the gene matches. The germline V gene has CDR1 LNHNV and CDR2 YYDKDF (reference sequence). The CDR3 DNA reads TGTGCCACCAGCAGAGTGGGGAGGGCCCCAGATACGCAGTATTTT. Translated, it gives CATSRVGRAPDTQYF.

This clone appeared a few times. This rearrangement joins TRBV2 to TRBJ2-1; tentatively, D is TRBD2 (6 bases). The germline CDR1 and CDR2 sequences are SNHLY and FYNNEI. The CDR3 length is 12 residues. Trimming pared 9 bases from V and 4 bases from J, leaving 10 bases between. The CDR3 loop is CASRDLYNEQFF. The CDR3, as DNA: TGTGCCAGTCGGGACTTATACAATGAGCAGTTCTTC. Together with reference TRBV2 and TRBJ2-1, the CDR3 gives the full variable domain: EPEVTQTPSHQVTQMGQEVILRCVPISNHLYFYWYRQILGQKVEFLVSFYNNEISEKSEIFDDQFSVERPDGSNFTLKIRSTKLEDSAMYFCASRDLYNEQFFGPGTRLTVL.

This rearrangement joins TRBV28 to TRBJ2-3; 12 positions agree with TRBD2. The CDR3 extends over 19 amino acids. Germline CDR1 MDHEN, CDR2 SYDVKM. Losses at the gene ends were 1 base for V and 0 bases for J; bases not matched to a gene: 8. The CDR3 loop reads CASSLSVGLAGFSTDTQYF. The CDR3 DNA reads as TGTGCCAGCAGTTTATCCGTGGGACTAGCGGGTTTTAGCACAGATACGCAGTATTTT.

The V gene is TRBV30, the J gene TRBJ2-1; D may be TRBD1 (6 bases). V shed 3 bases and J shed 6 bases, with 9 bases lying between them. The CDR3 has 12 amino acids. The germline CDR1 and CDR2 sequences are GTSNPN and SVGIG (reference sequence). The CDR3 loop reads CAWRGAGNEQFF. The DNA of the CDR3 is TGTGCCTGGAGGGGGGCAGGCAATGAGCAGTTCTTC.

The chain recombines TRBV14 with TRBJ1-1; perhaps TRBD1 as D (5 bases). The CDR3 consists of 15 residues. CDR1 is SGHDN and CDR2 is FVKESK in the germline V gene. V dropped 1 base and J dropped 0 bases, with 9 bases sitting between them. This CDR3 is CASSQVQGLNTEAFF. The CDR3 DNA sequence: TGTGCCAGCAGCCAAGTTCAGGGTTTGAACACTGAAGCTTTCTTT.

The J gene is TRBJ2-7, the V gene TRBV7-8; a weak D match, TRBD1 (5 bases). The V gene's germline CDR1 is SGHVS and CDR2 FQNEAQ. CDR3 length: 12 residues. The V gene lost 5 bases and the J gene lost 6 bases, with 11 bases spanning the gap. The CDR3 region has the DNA TGTGCCAGCAGCAGGGGCATGGTCGAGCAGTACTTC. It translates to CASSRGMVEQYF.

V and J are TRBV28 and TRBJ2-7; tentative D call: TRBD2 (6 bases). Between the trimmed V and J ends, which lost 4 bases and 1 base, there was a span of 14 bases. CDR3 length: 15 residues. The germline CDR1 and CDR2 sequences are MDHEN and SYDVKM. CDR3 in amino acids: CASSWTRERSYEQYF. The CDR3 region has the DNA TGTGCCAGCAGTTGGACTCGGGAGAGATCCTACGAGCAGTACTTC.

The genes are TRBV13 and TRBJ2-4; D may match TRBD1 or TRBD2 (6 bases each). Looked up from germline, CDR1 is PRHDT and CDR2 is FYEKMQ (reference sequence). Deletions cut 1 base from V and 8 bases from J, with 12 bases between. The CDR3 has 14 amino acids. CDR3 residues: CASSLAGASDIQYF. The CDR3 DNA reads TGTGCCAGCAGCTTAGCGGGGGCCTCGGACATTCAGTACTTC.

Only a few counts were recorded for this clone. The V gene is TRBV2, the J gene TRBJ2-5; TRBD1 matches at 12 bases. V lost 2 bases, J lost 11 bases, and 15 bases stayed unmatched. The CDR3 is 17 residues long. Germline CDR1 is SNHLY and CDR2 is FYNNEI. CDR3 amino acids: CASSERGQGALIFPQYF. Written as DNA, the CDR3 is TGTGCCAGCAGTGAAAGGGGACAGGGGGCGCTTATCTTCCCTCAGTACTTC. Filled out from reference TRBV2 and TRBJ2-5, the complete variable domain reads EPEVTQTPSHQVTQMGQEVILRCVPISNHLYFYWYRQILGQKVEFLVSFYNNEISEKSEIFDDQFSVERPDGSNFTLKIRSTKLEDSAMYFCASSERGQGALIFPQYFGPGTRLLVL.

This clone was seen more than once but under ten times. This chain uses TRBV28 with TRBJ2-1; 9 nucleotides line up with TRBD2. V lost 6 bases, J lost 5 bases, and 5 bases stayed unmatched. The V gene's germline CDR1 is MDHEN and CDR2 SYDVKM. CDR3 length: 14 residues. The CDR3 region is CASRGSGSDNEQFF. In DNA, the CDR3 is TGTGCCAGCAGGGGTAGCGGGAGTGACAATGAGCAGTTCTTC.

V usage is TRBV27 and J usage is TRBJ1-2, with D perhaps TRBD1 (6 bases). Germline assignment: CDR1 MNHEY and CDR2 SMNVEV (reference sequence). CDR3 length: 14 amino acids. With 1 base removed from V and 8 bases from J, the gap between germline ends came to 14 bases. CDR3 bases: TGTGCCAGCAGTTTATGGTCGGGGGCGGAAGGCTACACCTTC. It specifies CASSLWSGAEGYTF.

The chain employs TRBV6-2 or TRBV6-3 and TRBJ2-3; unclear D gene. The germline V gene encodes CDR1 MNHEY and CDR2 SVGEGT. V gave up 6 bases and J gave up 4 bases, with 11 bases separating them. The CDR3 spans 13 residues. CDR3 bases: TGTGCCAGCAGCTTAGCCGGTGCAGATACGCAGTATTTT. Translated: CASSLAGADTQYF.

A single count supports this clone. This CDR3 reads CASRLTGAGTIDQPQHF. The DNA for the CDR3 is TGTGCCAGCAGGCTAACCGGGGCAGGGACGATTGATCAGCCCCAGCATTTT. This sequence joins TRBV6-7 and TRBJ1-5, with D possibly matching TRBD1 (5 bases). TRBV6-7 is filed as an ORF, its function uncertain. Between the trimmed V and J ends, which lost 6 bases and 5 bases, there was a span of 23 bases. CDR3 length equals 17 residues.

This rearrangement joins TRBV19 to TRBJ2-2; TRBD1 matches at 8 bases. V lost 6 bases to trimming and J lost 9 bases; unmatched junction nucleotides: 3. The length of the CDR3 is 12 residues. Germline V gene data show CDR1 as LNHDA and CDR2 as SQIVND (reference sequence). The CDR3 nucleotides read TGTGCCAGTAGGACAGGGGTGCGGGAGCTGTTTTTT. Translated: CASRTGVRELFF.